This TCR beta chain was documented in a study of radiotherapy plus CTLA-4 blockade in lung cancer. Produced via immunoSEQ multiplex PCR; TCRdb's table is partial and in-frame only. Here the sample spans around 42,000 clones, around 63% being singletons. Between the trimmed V and J ends, which lost 5 bases and 0 bases, there was a span of 13 bases. The CDR3 runs 15 residues. Germline CDR1 is SGHAT and CDR2 is FQNNGV. The receptor's source is a human donor with non-small cell lung cancer who had a partial response to radiotherapy plus ipilimumab. The sample here was peripheral blood, taken from a patient treated with radiotherapy plus ipilimumab. The chain carries TRBV11-2 and TRBJ1-2; a possible D gene is TRBD1 (5 bases). CDR3 sequence reads: CASSHPGVANYGYTF. As DNA, the CDR3 is TGTGCCAGCAGCCATCCGGGGGTGGCTAACTATGGCTACACCTTC.